What follows are 27 T cell receptor beta chains derived from one specimen sequenced in a study of shared clonotypes between healthy human individuals. Measured with immunoSEQ multiplex PCR; TCRdb has only the in-frame clones, and not every one. Counted here are some 2 million clones, over 85% occurring once; the ten biggest clones make up more than 0.1%. Material for sequencing was naive CD4+ T cells sorted from blood. Subset given: CD45RA+ positively selected. The receptors come from a man younger than 35 in good health.

V gene TRBV21-1 combines with J gene TRBJ1-5; TRBD1 is the table's D call, not checked against the DNA. TRBV21-1 is noted as a pseudogene. CDR3 length equals 15 residues. The CDR3 DNA reads as TGTGCCAGCAGCAAGGTCGACAGGCACAATCAGCCCCAGCATTTT. It is translated as CASSKVDRHNQPQHF.

The CDR3 DNA sequence: TGTGCCAGCAGTGAAGTCGGTCCAGCGGGGGCAGGGACCGGGGAGCTGTTTTTT. Its protein product is CASSEVGPAGAGTGELFF. The V gene is TRBV6-1, the J gene TRBJ2-2; 8 nucleotides align to TRBD2. Per the germline V gene, CDR1 is MNHNS and CDR2 is SASEGT. CDR3 size: 18 residues. V dropped 1 base and J dropped 5; count of bases not matched to a gene: 12.

This rearrangement joins TRBV15 to TRBJ2-2; tentative D call: TRBD1 (6 bases). This CDR3 is 15 amino acids long. Germline CDR1 and CDR2: LNHNV and YYDKDF (reference sequence). Trimming left V 1 base short and J 0 bases short, with 6 bases between. The DNA of the CDR3 is TGTGCCACCAGCAGAGGGACAGCGAACACCGGGGAGCTGTTTTTT. Its translation is CATSRGTANTGELFF.

This chain links TRBV6-5 with TRBJ2-7; D is perhaps TRBD1 (6 bases). The CDR3 extends over 11 amino acids. Trimming stripped 8 bases from V and 6 bases from J, with 11 bases between. Germline V gene sequence: CDR1 MNHEY, CDR2 SVGAGI. The CDR3 sequence: CASGQWLEQYF. The CDR3, as DNA: TGTGCCAGCGGACAGTGGCTCGAGCAGTACTTC.

The chain uses TRBV10-3 and TRBJ2-7, with unresolved D. Deletions cut 2 bases from V and 3 bases from J, with 8 bases between. Germline V gene lookup returns CDR1 ENHRY and CDR2 SYGVKD. The CDR3 contains 13 residues. The CDR3 loop is CAISEPRSYEQYF. CDR3 DNA: TGTGCCATCAGTGAGCCCCGGAGCTACGAGCAGTACTTC.

The sample holds many counts of this clone. J is TRBJ1-2 and V is TRBV5-4, with a possible D match to TRBD1 (6 bases). The CDR3 spans 15 residues. V was clipped by 4 bases and J by 7 bases, with 20 bases between them. Per the germline V gene, CDR1 is SGHNT and CDR2 is YYREEE (reference sequence). As DNA, the CDR3 is TGTGCCAGCAGCCAGCAACAGGGTAGGGGGTTTGGCTACACCTTC. Its protein product is CASSQQQGRGFGYTF.

The chain carries TRBV7-2 and TRBJ2-7; D is uncertain. The germline V gene encodes CDR1 SGHTA and CDR2 FQGNSA. This CDR3 comprises 12 residues. Trimming took 3 bases from V and 6 from J, leaving 9 bases between them. In nucleotides, the CDR3 is TGTGCCAGCAGCTTGGATTGGTTCGAGCAGTACTTC. Residues: CASSLDWFEQYF.

A single count supports this clone. The CDR3 reads CASSVRGLGSYEQYF. Written as DNA, the CDR3 is TGTGCCAGCAGTGTAAGGGGGTTAGGGTCCTACGAGCAGTACTTC. This chain joins TRBV27 and TRBJ2-7; D is perhaps TRBD1 (6 bases). V lost 5 bases and J lost 1, with 15 bases in between. The CDR3 has 15 residues. Germline V lookup: CDR1 MNHEY, CDR2 SMNVEV (reference sequence).

V gene TRBV27 combines with J gene TRBJ2-5; D perhaps matches TRBD1 (5 bases). Germline CDR1 is MNHEY and CDR2 is SMNVEV (reference sequence). V was trimmed by 4 bases and J by 13 bases, leaving 16 bases between them. The CDR3 is 12 amino acids. CDR3 loop: CASSSIGVGLYF. CDR3 nucleotides: TGTGCCAGCAGTTCCATAGGGGTAGGCTTGTACTTC.

J is TRBJ1-2 and V is TRBV5-8, with 7 positions matching TRBD1. The ends lost 9 bases at V and 6 bases at J; junction bases unmatched: 8. Germline loops: CDR1 SGHTS, CDR2 YDEGEE. The CDR3 length is 12 residues. CDR3 loop: CANLQGIHGYTF. The CDR3 nucleotides read TGTGCCAACTTACAGGGGATCCATGGCTACACCTTC.

This rearrangement joins TRBV30 to TRBJ1-1; D not certain. The germline V gene encodes CDR1 GTSNPN and CDR2 SVGIG (reference sequence). CDR3 size: 13 residues. Trimming left V 5 bases short and J 1 base short, with 11 bases between. Here the CDR3 reads CAWSPQSNTEAFF. CDR3 in DNA: TGTGCCTGGTCCCCGCAGTCGAACACTGAAGCTTTCTTT.

The rearrangement uses TRBV7-9 and TRBJ2-7; no definite D call. V lost 5 bases to trimming and J lost 5 bases, with 10 bases between them. Germline loops: CDR1 SEHNR, CDR2 FQNEAQ (reference sequence). The CDR3 consists of 12 residues. The CDR3 is CASSAVLDEQYF. The CDR3 DNA sequence: TGTGCCAGCAGCGCGGTGCTGGACGAGCAGTACTTC.

The J gene is TRBJ2-7, the V gene TRBV6-5, with 9 bases fitting TRBD1. The trim removed 5 bases at V and 1 base at J, leaving 6 bases unmatched. The CDR3 has 15 amino acids. Germline-derived CDR1 and CDR2 are MNHEY and SVGAGI. This CDR3 is CASSNTGGASYEQYF. The CDR3 region has the DNA TGTGCCAGCAGTAACACAGGGGGCGCTTCCTACGAGCAGTACTTC.

This clone was recorded only once. V and J are TRBV2 and TRBJ2-1; 12 nucleotides align to TRBD2. V lost 5 bases to trimming and J lost 1 base; unmatched junction nucleotides: 6. Per the germline V gene, CDR1 is SNHLY and CDR2 is FYNNEI. This CDR3 has 17 amino acids. Here the CDR3 DNA reads TGTGCCAGCAGTAGGACTAGCGGGATGGGGTCCTACAATGAGCAGTTCTTC. It translates to CASSRTSGMGSYNEQFF.

Comment on this clone: The same CDR3 arises from other DNA sequences in this sample as well. The rearrangement links TRBV5-1 to TRBJ1-3; D gene unclear. The CDR3 loop spans 15 amino acids. Trimming removed 0 bases from V and 3 bases from J, with 10 bases in between. CDR1 SGHRS and CDR2 YFSETQ come from the germline V gene. The CDR3 DNA reads TGCGCCAGCAGCTTGGAGGGCGGGAGTGGAAACACCATATATTTT. It yields the protein CASSLEGGSGNTIYF.

This rearrangement joins TRBV7-9 to TRBJ1-2; unclear D gene. The CDR3 totals 15 residues. The germline gives CDR1 SEHNR, CDR2 FQNEAQ (reference sequence). V was shortened by 5 bases and J by 0 bases, with 13 bases between the two germline ends. The CDR3 DNA follows: TGTGCCAGCAGCCCGAGGGAGTGGACTAACTATGGCTACACCTTC. This codes for CASSPREWTNYGYTF.

V usage is TRBV7-9 and J usage is TRBJ1-1, with D uncertain. The V end was cut by 5 bases, the J end by 7 bases, with 8 bases between. CDR1 is SEHNR, CDR2 FQNEAQ, per germline (reference sequence). This CDR3 has 11 amino acids. The CDR3 loop is CASSRMGEAFF. For the CDR3, the DNA is TGTGCCAGCAGCCGGATGGGTGAAGCTTTCTTT.

The CDR3 DNA reads as TGCGCCAGCAGCCAACGCAGGGAAATAAACTATGGCTACACCTTC. Amino acids: CASSQRREINYGYTF. This rearrangement joins TRBV4-1 to TRBJ1-2; weak D call: TRBD1 (5 bases). V lost 2 bases and J lost 2, with 12 bases in between. The CDR3 has 15 residues. Germline V gene sequence: CDR1 MGHRA, CDR2 YSYEKL.

This clone was found a few times. The chain employs TRBV30 and TRBJ1-2; TRBD1 might be the D (5 bases). Trimming shortened V by 2 bases and J by 5 bases, and 12 bases separated the two germline ends. This CDR3 contains 13 residues. CDR1 and CDR2 (germline): GTSNPN, SVGIG (reference sequence). The CDR3 protein is CAWSLGTGYGYTF. The CDR3 DNA follows: TGTGCCTGGAGTCTGGGGACGGGATATGGCTACACCTTC.

This clone is a singleton in its sample. As DNA, the CDR3 is TGTGCCACCCTTATGGCTAGCACAGATACGCAGTATTTT. Amino acids: CATLMASTDTQYF. The V gene is TRBV10-3, the J gene TRBJ2-3, with D unresolved. In germline, CDR1 is ENHRY, CDR2 SYGVKD. The CDR3 contains 13 residues. V lost 10 bases to trimming and J lost 0 bases, with 11 bases between them.

The V and J genes are TRBV6-5 and TRBJ1-4; 8 nucleotides match TRBD1. The V segment lost 5 bases and the J segment 10 bases; nucleotides outside the gene matches: 9. The CDR3 loop spans 14 amino acids. Per the germline V gene, CDR1 is MNHEY and CDR2 is SVGAGI. This CDR3 reads CASSRGQGGGKLFF. The CDR3 coding sequence is TGTGCCAGCAGTCGTGGACAGGGCGGGGGAAAACTGTTTTTT.

CDR3 region: CAWTVPAGEAFF. CDR3 coding DNA: TGTGCCTGGACCGTTCCGGCAGGGGAAGCTTTCTTT. The rearrangement links TRBV30 to TRBJ1-1, with D perhaps matching TRBD1 (5 bases). V was trimmed by 4 bases and J by 8 bases, leaving 14 bases between them. The CDR3 consists of 12 residues. From germline, CDR1 is GTSNPN and CDR2 SVGIG (reference sequence).

Concerning this clone itself: Other DNA sequences in the same sample also yield this CDR3. The chain carries TRBV10-3 and TRBJ1-6; tentatively, D is TRBD1 (6 bases). Trimming took off 4 bases at V and 5 bases at J, with 6 bases between the two ends. From germline, CDR1 is ENHRY and CDR2 SYGVKD. The CDR3 is 13 residues long. CDR3: CAISGTDNSPLHF. The CDR3, as DNA: TGTGCCATCAGTGGGACAGATAATTCACCCCTCCACTTT.

V is TRBV6-5 and J is TRBJ1-2; perhaps TRBD1 as D (5 bases). V was cut by 0 bases and J by 8 bases, with 13 bases left in between. The CDR3 is made up of 14 amino acids. The V gene's germline CDR1 is MNHEY and CDR2 SVGAGI. The CDR3 DNA follows: TGTGCCAGCAGTTACTCCCAGGGTCCCTCCGGCTACACCTTC. This translates into CASSYSQGPSGYTF.

The chain uses TRBV10-3 and TRBJ2-3, with 7 nucleotides matching TRBD2. Germline values: CDR1 ENHRY, CDR2 SYGVKD. This CDR3 spans 15 amino acids. J lost 0 bases, V lost 3 bases, and 3 bases had no gene match. CDR3 sequence reads: CAISDSGSSTDTQYF. Written as DNA, the CDR3 is TGTGCCATCAGTGATAGCGGGTCTAGCACAGATACGCAGTATTTT.

The V and J genes are TRBV6-1 and TRBJ1-5, with a possible D match to TRBD1 (5 bases). The germline V and J ends were trimmed by 2 bases and 0 bases, with 11 bases remaining between them. This CDR3 has 16 residues. CDR1 MNHNS and CDR2 SASEGT come from the germline V gene. The CDR3 loop is CASSEQDMNSNQPQHF. Here the CDR3 DNA reads TGTGCCAGCAGTGAACAGGACATGAATAGCAATCAGCCCCAGCATTTT.

The V call is TRBV5-6, the J call TRBJ2-1; D gene ambiguous. Trimming shortened V by 4 bases and J by 5 bases, and 16 bases separated the two germline ends. Per germline, CDR1 SGHDT and CDR2 YYEEEE. The CDR3 has 15 amino acids. The chain's CDR3 is CASSQLEIRNNEQFF. The CDR3 bases are TGTGCCAGCAGCCAACTGGAGATAAGAAACAATGAGCAGTTCTTC.